These 27 T cell receptor beta chains came from one sample sequenced in a study of blood T cell repertoires in COVID-19. Clones were read by immunoSEQ multiplex PCR, and TCRdb kept only the in-frame ones, dropping some. The profile covers 72,000 or so clones, with 80% appearing a single time and around a sixth taken by the ten largest. Sequenced input: peripheral blood. All receptors derive from a man in his 70s who had recovered from COVID-19.

This chain links TRBV6-2 or TRBV6-3 with TRBJ1-1; 8 nucleotides match TRBD1. Germline CDR1 reads MNHEY; CDR2 reads SVGEGT. V was clipped by 6 bases and J by 8 bases; unmatched bases: 17. CDR3 length: 16 amino acids. CDR3 in DNA: TGTGCCAGCAGCCCTAACCGACAGGGGACAAGACGGGAAGCTTTCTTT. Translated, it gives CASSPNRQGTRREAFF.

The rearrangement uses TRBV2 and TRBJ1-1, with 7 bases aligning to TRBD1. Per the germline V gene, CDR1 is SNHLY and CDR2 is FYNNEI. The CDR3 covers 13 residues. V gave up 6 bases and J gave up 4 bases; unmatched junction bases: 5. The chain's CDR3 is CASRLGTATEAFF. In DNA, the CDR3 is TGTGCCAGCAGACTAGGGACAGCCACTGAAGCTTTCTTT.

This chain connects TRBV30 to TRBJ1-2, with D maybe TRBD1 (6 bases). Germline CDR1 reads GTSNPN; CDR2 reads SVGIG (reference sequence). The V gene lost 8 bases and the J gene lost 2 bases, with 12 bases spanning the gap. There are 12 residues in the CDR3. CDR3 nucleotide sequence: TGTGCCGGGACAACAGGGAACTATGGCTACACCTTC. Translating gives CAGTTGNYGYTF.

The rearrangement joins TRBV5-1 to TRBJ2-1; D perhaps matches TRBD2 (5 bases). The CDR3 length is 15 residues. V lost 0 bases and J 2 bases, leaving 9 bases between the germline ends. CDR1 and CDR2 (germline): SGHRS, YFSETQ. In nucleotides, the CDR3 is TGCGCCAGCAGCTTGGGGACTGTTACCTACAATGAGCAGTTCTTC. It specifies CASSLGTVTYNEQFF.

The CDR3 sequence is CASSPVGERTEAFF. The CDR3 DNA reads as TGCGCCAGCAGCCCTGTCGGGGAGCGGACTGAAGCTTTCTTT. V gene TRBV4-1 combines with J gene TRBJ1-1, with D uncertain. Germline CDR1 and CDR2: MGHRA and YSYEKL. The CDR3 totals 14 residues. The V end lost 4 bases, the J end lost 5 bases, and 14 bases lay between the germline ends.

V gene TRBV3-1 (or the pseudogene TRBV3-2) combines with J gene TRBJ1-1; 8 bases fit TRBD1. Unmatched junction bases numbered 9, after V lost 1 base and J lost 5 bases. Germline loops: CDR1 LGHDT, CDR2 YNNKEL (reference sequence). The CDR3 totals 16 residues. In DNA, the CDR3 is TGTGCCAGCAGCCAAGCCGGACAGGGAAGGGAAACTGAAGCTTTCTTT. Protein product: CASSQAGQGRETEAFF.

The table lists this clone with a count of one. This chain links TRBV6-5 with TRBJ2-5; the D gene is possibly TRBD1 (5 bases). This CDR3 contains 15 residues. The ends were cut back, 0 bases at V and 2 bases at J, with 10 bases in the middle. Germline V CDR1 and CDR2: MNHEY, SVGAGI. The CDR3 here is CASSYSFDRQETQYF. The DNA for the CDR3 is TGTGCCAGCAGTTACTCCTTTGACAGACAAGAGACCCAGTACTTC.

The rearrangement joins TRBV28 to TRBJ1-1; a possible D gene is TRBD1 (6 bases). This CDR3 region has 13 residues. The V gene's germline CDR1 is MDHEN and CDR2 SYDVKM. V shed 2 bases and J shed 5 bases, with 9 bases lying between them. The CDR3 reads CASSLRRGTEAFF. DNA of the CDR3: TGTGCCAGCAGTTTACGCAGGGGTACTGAAGCTTTCTTT.

The chain employs TRBV2 and TRBJ2-7; 10 bases line up with TRBD1. CDR1 and CDR2 (germline): SNHLY, FYNNEI. This CDR3 contains 12 residues. The V gene end was trimmed by 11 bases and the J gene end by 2 bases; junction bases not matched to a gene: 3. The CDR3 DNA reads TGTGCCGGTGGGACAGGGGCCTACGAGCAGTACTTC. It specifies CAGGTGAYEQYF.

The rearrangement joins TRBV6-2 or TRBV6-3 to TRBJ2-7, with 11 bases identical to TRBD1. Germline V gene lookup returns CDR1 MNHEY and CDR2 SVGEGT. The CDR3 contains 16 residues. With 2 bases clipped from V and 4 bases from J, the junction kept 7 bases outside the gene matches. CDR3 sequence (DNA): TGTGCCAGCAGTTACGGACAGGGGGCAAGGAGTTACGAGCAGTACTTC. Translated: CASSYGQGARSYEQYF.

V is TRBV4-3 and J is TRBJ1-4; 7 bases agree with TRBD1. Germline values: CDR1 LGHNA, CDR2 YSLEER. V was clipped by 0 bases and J by 4 bases; unmatched bases: 2. The CDR3 covers 15 residues. This CDR3 is CASSQDQGDNEKLFF. The CDR3 DNA follows: TGCGCCAGCAGCCAAGACCAGGGGGATAATGAAAAACTGTTTTTT.

This clone was counted only a few times. J is TRBJ2-2 and V is TRBV3-1 (or the pseudogene TRBV3-2), with 10 positions matching TRBD1. The CDR3 totals 17 residues. Germline V lookup: CDR1 LGHDT, CDR2 YNNKEL (reference sequence). V was clipped by 0 bases and J by 4 bases; unmatched bases: 5. Here the CDR3 DNA reads TGTGCCAGCAGCCAAGAACCCCGGGACAGGGGCACCGGGGAGCTGTTTTTT. It translates to CASSQEPRDRGTGELFF.

This clone appeared once. J is TRBJ2-2 and V is TRBV2; TRBD1 agrees at 8 bases. The J segment lost 1 base and the V segment lost 6 bases, leaving 4 bases of the junction unmatched. CDR1 and CDR2 from the germline V gene are SNHLY and FYNNEI. The CDR3 contains 15 residues. Here the CDR3 DNA reads TGTGCCAGCAGCGGCGGACAGGGGAACACCGGGGAGCTGTTTTTT. The encoded protein is CASSGGQGNTGELFF.

This clone appeared a single time. The CDR3 spells CASSPGQGAWNTEAFF. The CDR3 DNA reads as TGTGCCAGCAGTCCGGGACAGGGGGCTTGGAACACTGAAGCTTTCTTT. The chain is built from TRBV6-6 and TRBJ1-1; 12 nucleotides agree with TRBD1. The trim removed 5 bases at V and 1 base at J, leaving 5 bases unmatched. CDR1 is MNHNY, CDR2 SVGAGI, per germline (reference sequence). This CDR3 is built from 16 residues.

This sequence joins TRBV6-5 and TRBJ1-4; possible D gene TRBD1, 6 bases. V gave up 2 bases and J gave up 10 bases, with 17 bases separating them. The CDR3 sequence is 15 residues long. The germline gives CDR1 MNHEY, CDR2 SVGAGI. The CDR3 DNA reads TGTGCCAGCAGTTACAACGCGGTCAGGGGTGGAAAACTGTTTTTT. Its translation is CASSYNAVRGGKLFF.

The CDR3 DNA follows: TGTGCCAGCAGCAATAAACAGGGGGCCTCCTATGGCTACACCTTC. As protein: CASSNKQGASYGYTF. The chain joins TRBV21-1 to TRBJ1-2; the table's D call, TRBD1, has no DNA check behind it. TRBV21-1 is a listed pseudogene. CDR3 length: 15 residues.

This rearrangement joins TRBV30 to TRBJ2-1; TRBD2 agrees at 10 bases. The CDR3 runs to 16 residues. V was pared by 8 bases and J by 4 bases, with 14 bases of the junction left unmatched. Germline loops: CDR1 GTSNPN, CDR2 SVGIG (reference sequence). CDR3 nucleotide sequence: TGTGCCGGCTGGTCTAGCGGGAGTTTAGAGTACAATGAGCAGTTCTTC. Its translation is CAGWSSGSLEYNEQFF.

The rearrangement joins TRBV19 to TRBJ1-1, with 9 bases identical to TRBD1. Losses at the gene ends were 3 bases for V and 3 bases for J; bases not matched to a gene: 11. The CDR3 spans 17 residues. Germline V gives CDR1 LNHDA, CDR2 SQIVND (reference sequence). CDR3 DNA sequence: TGTGCCAGTAGTATCCGCTCGGACAGGGGTAGGGACACTGAAGCTTTCTTT. This gives the protein CASSIRSDRGRDTEAFF. Variable domain in full (rest from reference TRBV19 and TRBJ1-1): DGGITQSPKYLFRKEGQNVTLSCEQNLNHDAMYWYRQDPGQGLRLIYYSQIVNDFQKGDIAEGYSVSREKKESFPLTVTSAQKNPTAFYLCASSIRSDRGRDTEAFFGQGTRLTVV.

The chain links TRBV4-1 to TRBJ2-3; perhaps TRBD2 as D (5 bases). V dropped 1 base and J dropped 1 base, with 12 bases sitting between them. CDR3 length equals 16 residues. Germline CDR1 is MGHRA and CDR2 is YSYEKL. The CDR3 DNA follows: TGCGCCAGCAGCCAAGTAGGAGGTACGGGCACAGATACGCAGTATTTT. Its protein product is CASSQVGGTGTDTQYF.

The chain uses TRBV5-4 and TRBJ1-1; D ambiguous. The CDR3 runs 14 residues. The V gene lost 4 bases and the J gene lost 1 base, with 11 bases spanning the gap. Looked up from germline, CDR1 is SGHNT and CDR2 is YYREEE (reference sequence). DNA for the CDR3: TGTGCCAGCAGCGTCATTACAGAGAACACTGAAGCTTTCTTT. Encoded protein: CASSVITENTEAFF.

The genes are TRBV2 and TRBJ2-7; 7 nucleotides align to TRBD1. Germline CDR1 is SNHLY and CDR2 is FYNNEI. The CDR3 has 12 residues. Trimming at V came to 7 bases and at J to 5 bases, leaving 5 bases not matched to a gene. Here the CDR3 DNA reads TGTGCCAGCACGAGGGACAGTCACGAGCAGTACTTC. Amino acid sequence: CASTRDSHEQYF.

The rearrangement uses TRBV11-2 and TRBJ2-5; 8 bases are a match to TRBD1. Germline trimming cut 7 bases from V and 5 bases from J; bases unmatched to any gene: 15. Germline lookup yields CDR1 SGHAT and CDR2 FQNNGV. CDR3 length equals 16 residues. The CDR3 here is CASNSLGQGASETQYF. DNA for the CDR3: TGTGCCAGCAACTCACTTGGACAGGGTGCTTCGGAGACCCAGTACTTC. The full variable domain, completed using reference TRBV11-2 and TRBJ2-5, is EAGVAQSPRYKIIEKRQSVAFWCNPISGHATLYWYQQILGQGPKLLIQFQNNGVVDDSQLPKDRFSAERLKGVDSTLKIQPAKLEDSAVYLCASNSLGQGASETQYFGPGTRLLVL.

This rearrangement joins TRBV29-1 to TRBJ2-1; D is possibly TRBD1 (5 bases). Germline V gives CDR1 SQVTM, CDR2 ANQGSEA. With 7 bases removed from V and 5 bases from J, the gap between germline ends came to 15 bases. This CDR3 has 13 residues. The CDR3: CSAPGWRNNEQFF. CDR3 DNA: TGCAGCGCCCCAGGGTGGCGGAACAATGAGCAGTTCTTC.

This chain links TRBV2 with TRBJ1-1; 8 bases match TRBD1. The CDR3 totals 16 residues. V shed 7 bases and J 0 bases; nucleotides not matched to a gene: 10. The germline V gene encodes CDR1 SNHLY and CDR2 FYNNEI. CDR3 loop: CASTQDRGWMNTEAFF. The CDR3 DNA sequence: TGTGCCAGCACCCAAGACAGGGGATGGATGAACACTGAAGCTTTCTTT.

The V and J genes are TRBV6-2 or TRBV6-3 and TRBJ1-2, with a weak D call TRBD1 (5 bases). Germline V gene data show CDR1 as MNHEY and CDR2 as SVGEGT. V was cut by 6 bases and J by 3 bases, with 11 bases left in between. This CDR3 comprises 13 residues. CDR3 in DNA: TGTGCCAGCAGCACCCGACAGTACTATGGCTACACCTTC. It encodes CASSTRQYYGYTF.

The rearrangement uses TRBV11-3 and TRBJ2-4; 11 positions agree with TRBD1. V trimming: 3 bases; J trimming: 0 bases; junction bases outside the gene matches: 7. CDR1 and CDR2 from the germline V gene are SGHNT and YENEEA. CDR3 size: 18 residues. CDR3 nucleotides: TGTGCCAGCAGCTTCGGGACAGGGGGTCCGGGAGCCAAAAACATTCAGTACTTC. It specifies CASSFGTGGPGAKNIQYF.

This clone was counted ten times or more. V is TRBV4-3 and J is TRBJ2-1; 7 nucleotides line up with TRBD2. This CDR3 contains 13 residues. The V gene end was trimmed by 3 bases and the J gene end by 9 bases; junction bases not matched to a gene: 5. Per the germline V gene, CDR1 is LGHNA and CDR2 is YSLEER. CDR3 loop: CASSQETSSEQFF. CDR3 sequence (DNA): TGCGCCAGCAGCCAGGAGACTAGCAGTGAGCAGTTCTTC.